The clone carrying this T cell receptor beta chain has just a few counts. The source of the sample is a study of blood T cells in healthy people across ages. Primed by a sample-barcoded 5' primer and a J-beta primer mix, a second PCR proceeded for about 7 to 12 cycles. TCRdb fed the 5' RACE reads into MiXCR, producing one record per CDR3 protein. Among more than 1,400,000 distinct CDR3 sequences listed, approximately 42% were seen once. CDR1 is SGDLS, CDR2 YYNGEE, per germline. Trimming at V came to 0 bases and at J to 8 bases, leaving 5 bases not matched to a gene. The CDR3 runs 16 residues. The specimen sequenced was blood. This rearrangement joins TRBV9 to TRBJ2-1; 13 bases agree with TRBD2. This TCR derives from a woman in her late teens or twenties in good health. CDR3 in DNA: TGTGCCAGCAGCGTAGTTGGGACTAGCGGGAACCATGAGCAGTTCTTC. Its translation: CASSVVGTSGNHEQFF.